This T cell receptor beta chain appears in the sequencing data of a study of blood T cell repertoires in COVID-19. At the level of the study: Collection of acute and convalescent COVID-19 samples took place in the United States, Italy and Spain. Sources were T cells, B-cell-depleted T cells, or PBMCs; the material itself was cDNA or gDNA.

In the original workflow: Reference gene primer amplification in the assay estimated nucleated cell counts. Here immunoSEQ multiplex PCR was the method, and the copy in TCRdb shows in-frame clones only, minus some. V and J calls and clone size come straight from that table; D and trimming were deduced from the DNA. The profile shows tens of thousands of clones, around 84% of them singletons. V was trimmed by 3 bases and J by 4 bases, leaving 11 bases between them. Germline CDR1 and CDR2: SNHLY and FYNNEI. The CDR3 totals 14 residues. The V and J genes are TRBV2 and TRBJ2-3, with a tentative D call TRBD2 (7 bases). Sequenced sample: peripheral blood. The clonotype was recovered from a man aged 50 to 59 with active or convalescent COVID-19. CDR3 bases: TGTGCCAGCAGTGAGGGGGGGGGCGCAGATACGCAGTATTTT. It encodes CASSEGGGADTQYF.